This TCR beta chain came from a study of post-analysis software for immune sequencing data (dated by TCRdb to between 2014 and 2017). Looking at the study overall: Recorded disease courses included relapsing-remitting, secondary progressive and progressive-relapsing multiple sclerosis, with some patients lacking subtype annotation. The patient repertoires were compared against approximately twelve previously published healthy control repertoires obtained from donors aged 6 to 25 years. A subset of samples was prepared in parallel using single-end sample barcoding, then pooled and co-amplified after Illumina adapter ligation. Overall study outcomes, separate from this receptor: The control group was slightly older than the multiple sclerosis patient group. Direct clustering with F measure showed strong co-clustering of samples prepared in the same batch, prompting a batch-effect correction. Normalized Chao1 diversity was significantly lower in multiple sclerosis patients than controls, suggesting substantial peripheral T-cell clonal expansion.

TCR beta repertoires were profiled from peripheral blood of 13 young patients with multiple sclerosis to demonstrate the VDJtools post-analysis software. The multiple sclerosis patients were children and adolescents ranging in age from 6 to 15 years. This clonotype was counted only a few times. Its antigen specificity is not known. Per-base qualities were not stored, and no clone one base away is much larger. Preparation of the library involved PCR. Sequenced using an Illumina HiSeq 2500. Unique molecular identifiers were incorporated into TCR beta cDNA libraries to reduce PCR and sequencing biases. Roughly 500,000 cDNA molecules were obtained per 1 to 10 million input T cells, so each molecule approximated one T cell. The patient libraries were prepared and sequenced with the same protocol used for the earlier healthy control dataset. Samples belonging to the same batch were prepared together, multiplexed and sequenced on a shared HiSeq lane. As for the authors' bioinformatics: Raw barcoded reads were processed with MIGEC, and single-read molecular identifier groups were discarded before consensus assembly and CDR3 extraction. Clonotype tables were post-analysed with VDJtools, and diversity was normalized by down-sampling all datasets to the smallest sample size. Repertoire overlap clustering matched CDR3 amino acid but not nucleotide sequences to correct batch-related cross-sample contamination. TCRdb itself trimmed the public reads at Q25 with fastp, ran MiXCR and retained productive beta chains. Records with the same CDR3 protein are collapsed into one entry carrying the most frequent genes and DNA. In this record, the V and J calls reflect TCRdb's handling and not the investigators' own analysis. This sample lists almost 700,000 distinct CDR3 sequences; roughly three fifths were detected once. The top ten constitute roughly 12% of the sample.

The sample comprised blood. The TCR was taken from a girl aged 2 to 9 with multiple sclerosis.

The CDR3 region has the sequence CASNWDRSSYEQYF. The DNA sequence is as follows: TGTGCCAGCAATTGGGACAGAAGCTCCTACGAGCAGTACTTC. The rearranged segments are TRBV2 and TRBJ2-7; 7 bases in between match TRBD1. CDR1 and CDR2, per the germline V gene, are SNHLY and FYNNEI. The CDR3, cysteine through phenylalanine, is 14 amino acids long. Only the CDR3 DNA stays, 42 bases, in frame from base 1. After removal of 7 bases from V and 0 bases from J, the junction retains 6 bases not matched to a gene.